This passage covers 31 T cell receptor beta chains from one sample sequenced in a study of blood T cell repertoires in COVID-19. Assay used: immunoSEQ multiplex PCR; TCRdb lists only in-frame clones, some missing. The sample includes about 100,000 clones, almost 90% of them seen just once. The sequenced sample was peripheral blood. All receptors derive from a human donor in a cohort sampled during active COVID-19.

The count of this clone is one. This rearrangement joins TRBV30 to TRBJ1-2; D is unresolved. Per the germline V gene, CDR1 is GTSNPN and CDR2 is SVGIG (reference sequence). V lost 3 bases to trimming and J lost 0 bases, with 8 bases between them. CDR3 length equals 13 residues. The CDR3 sequence is CAWRGSTNYGYTF. CDR3 bases: TGTGCCTGGAGGGGCAGTACTAACTATGGCTACACCTTC.

The rearrangement uses TRBV28 and TRBJ2-4; 7 bases align to TRBD2. The CDR3 is 15 amino acids. The junction had 8 bases not matched to a gene; V was cut back by 5 bases and J by 4 bases. The germline V gene encodes CDR1 MDHEN and CDR2 SYDVKM. CDR3 in DNA: TGTGCCAGCAGTCCCCCGGGGGGACCAAAAAACATTCAGTACTTC. Residues: CASSPPGGPKNIQYF.

This clone is a singleton in its sample. V is TRBV10-3 and J is TRBJ2-1; D perhaps matches TRBD2 (5 bases). Germline CDR1 ENHRY, CDR2 SYGVKD. V lost 4 bases and J 4 bases, leaving 11 bases between the germline ends. This CDR3 contains 14 residues. CDR3 amino acids: CAISALGEYNEQFF. The DNA of the CDR3 is TGTGCCATCAGTGCACTAGGAGAGTACAATGAGCAGTTCTTC.

This clone has a handful of counts. V and J are TRBV11-2 and TRBJ2-1; TRBD1 aligns across 7 bases. V lost 6 bases, J lost 4 bases, and 6 bases stayed unmatched. CDR1 is SGHAT, CDR2 FQNNGV, per germline. This CDR3 is built from 14 residues. CDR3 sequence (DNA): TGTGCCAGCAGGGTCACAGGGGCTTACAATGAGCAGTTCTTC. Translated, it gives CASRVTGAYNEQFF.

The chain couples TRBV25-1 to TRBJ2-2; 10 nucleotides line up with TRBD1. The trim removed 6 bases at V and 4 bases at J, leaving 8 bases unmatched. Germline V lookup: CDR1 MGHDK, CDR2 SYGVNS. The CDR3 extends over 16 amino acids. The CDR3 DNA is TGTGCCAGCAGACCCGACAGGGGGCGGAGCACCGGGGAGCTGTTTTTT. Its protein product is CASRPDRGRSTGELFF. Complete variable domain (other parts from reference TRBV25-1 and TRBJ2-2): EADIYQTPRYLVIGTGKKITLECSQTMGHDKMYWYQQDPGMELHLIHYSYGVNSTEKGDLSSESTVSRIRTEHFPLTLESARPSHTSQYLCASRPDRGRSTGELFFGEGSRLTVL.

The V gene is TRBV9, the J gene TRBJ1-6, with D uncertain. The V end was cut by 3 bases, the J end by 7 bases, with 5 bases between. CDR1 is SGDLS, CDR2 YYNGEE, per germline. CDR3 length equals 12 residues. CDR3: CASSGGNSPLHF. In DNA form, the CDR3 reads TGTGCCAGCAGCGGAGGGAATTCACCCCTCCACTTT.

The V and J genes are TRBV10-2 and TRBJ1-1; D is ambiguous. Germline V gene lookup returns CDR1 WSHSY and CDR2 SAAADI. CDR3 length equals 13 residues. V was trimmed by 7 bases and J by 1 base, leaving 10 bases between them. The DNA of the CDR3 is TGCGCCAGCAACAATGCGGCGAACACTGAAGCTTTCTTT. Amino acids: CASNNAANTEAFF.

This clone counts as medium-sized. The gene calls are TRBV29-1 and TRBJ1-5, with D possibly matching TRBD1 (5 bases). The CDR3 covers 13 residues. Trimming shortened V by 4 bases and J by 10 bases, and 17 bases separated the two germline ends. CDR1 and CDR2 (germline): SQVTM, ANQGSEA. This CDR3 reads CSVVLGPSTPQHF. CDR3 DNA: TGCAGCGTTGTCCTGGGGCCCTCAACACCCCAGCATTTT.

The chain employs TRBV4-3 and TRBJ2-4; unclear D gene. The CDR3 length is 14 residues. Trimming cost V 0 bases and J 0 bases, with 3 bases left between them. Per the germline V gene, CDR1 is LGHNA and CDR2 is YSLEER. The CDR3 here is CASSQDLAKNIQYF. CDR3 DNA: TGCGCCAGCAGCCAAGACCTAGCCAAAAACATTCAGTACTTC.

This clone has only one observation. The rearrangement joins TRBV9 to TRBJ2-2, with no clear D. Trimming took off 1 base at V and 0 bases at J, with 4 bases between the two ends. Germline CDR1 is SGDLS and CDR2 is YYNGEE. This CDR3 comprises 14 residues. The CDR3 bases are TGTGCCAGCAGCGTACGTTCGAACACCGGGGAGCTGTTTTTT. This sequence encodes CASSVRSNTGELFF.

The sample holds a few counts of this clone. This rearrangement joins TRBV15 to TRBJ1-5; 12 bases are a match to TRBD1. CDR1 is LNHNV, CDR2 YYDKDF, per germline (reference sequence). The CDR3 consists of 15 residues. The ends lost 5 bases at V and 5 bases at J; junction bases unmatched: 4. The CDR3 region is CATSSWDRGHQPQHF. The CDR3 region has the DNA TGTGCCACCAGCTCCTGGGACAGGGGGCATCAGCCCCAGCATTTT.

This clone was seen a few times. The chain joins TRBV27 to TRBJ2-2; 9 bases are shared with TRBD2. From germline, CDR1 is MNHEY and CDR2 SMNVEV (reference sequence). CDR3 length: 15 residues. Trimming cost V 8 bases and J 5 bases; bases outside gene matches: 9. The chain's CDR3 is CASLPTSGYTGELFF. As DNA, the CDR3 is TGTGCCAGCCTGCCGACTAGCGGTTATACCGGGGAGCTGTTTTTT.

The chain uses TRBV28 and TRBJ2-5, with 8 bases identical to TRBD1. V lost 1 base to trimming and J lost 2 bases; unmatched junction nucleotides: 6. The V gene's germline CDR1 is MDHEN and CDR2 SYDVKM. There are 16 residues in the CDR3. The CDR3 DNA reads TGTGCCAGCAGTTTATTAGGAGACAGGGGACAAGAGACCCAGTACTTC. The encoded protein is CASSLLGDRGQETQYF.

The chain links TRBV6-2 or TRBV6-3 to TRBJ1-2; the D is unclear. There are 15 residues in the CDR3. The V and J ends lost 2 bases and 8 bases respectively, with 18 bases between them. Germline V CDR1 and CDR2: MNHEY, SVGEGT. Written as DNA, the CDR3 is TGTGCCAGCAGTTACCCCCCAGAGAGGGATAGAGGCTACACCTTC. Residues: CASSYPPERDRGYTF.

The gene calls are TRBV27 and TRBJ1-5; no reliable D call. Looked up from germline, CDR1 is MNHEY and CDR2 is SMNVEV (reference sequence). The V gene lost 6 bases and the J gene lost 2 bases, with 11 bases spanning the gap. There are 14 residues in the CDR3. As DNA, the CDR3 is TGTGCCAGCAGAGGAGCCTTAGGCAATCAGCCCCAGCATTTT. The encoded protein is CASRGALGNQPQHF.

The V call is TRBV6-6, the J call TRBJ1-5; TRBD1 matches 8 bases. CDR3 length: 14 amino acids. Germline assignment: CDR1 MNHNY and CDR2 SVGAGI (reference sequence). V was clipped by 8 bases and J by 2 bases; unmatched bases: 5. CDR3 nucleotide sequence: TGTGCCAGCGTAGGACAGGGCGGCAATCAGCCCCAGCATTTT. It yields the protein CASVGQGGNQPQHF.

The chain recombines TRBV28 with TRBJ1-2, with 8 bases identical to TRBD1. Germline V CDR1 and CDR2: MDHEN, SYDVKM. CDR3 length equals 14 residues. V shed 6 bases and J 8 bases; nucleotides not matched to a gene: 11. The CDR3 reads CASREGTGGIGYTF. Written as DNA, the CDR3 is TGTGCCAGCAGGGAGGGGACAGGTGGGATAGGCTACACCTTC.

The chain combines TRBV27 with TRBJ2-1, with D unclear. Between the trimmed V and J ends, which lost 3 bases and 7 bases, there was a span of 4 bases. Germline CDR1 MNHEY, CDR2 SMNVEV (reference sequence). The CDR3 has 11 amino acids. The DNA of the CDR3 is TGTGCCAGCAGTTTGTCGAATGAGCAGTTCTTC. It yields the protein CASSLSNEQFF.

The chain carries TRBV14 and TRBJ2-5; the match to TRBD2 covers 8 bases. This CDR3 region has 14 residues. Looked up from germline, CDR1 is SGHDN and CDR2 is FVKESK. The J segment lost 3 bases and the V segment lost 4 bases, leaving 4 bases of the junction unmatched. CDR3 in amino acids: CASSPGLVKETQYF. The DNA for the CDR3 is TGTGCCAGCAGCCCGGGACTAGTGAAAGAGACCCAGTACTTC.

Concerning this clone: The junction differs from germline at one of its ends, possibly a read error. The J gene is TRBJ2-3, the V gene TRBV24-1; 8 nucleotides line up with TRBD1. CDR1 KGHDR and CDR2 SFDVKD come from the germline V gene. This CDR3 comprises 12 residues. CDR3 in DNA: TGTGCCACCAGTGAGACAGGGGTCTTCGCGGATTTT. Its translation: CATSETGVFADF.

V is TRBV19 and J is TRBJ1-2; 8 positions match TRBD1. The V gene end was trimmed by 4 bases and the J gene end by 8 bases; junction bases not matched to a gene: 6. Per the germline V gene, CDR1 is LNHDA and CDR2 is SQIVND (reference sequence). The CDR3 length is 13 residues. The CDR3 DNA is TGTGCCAGTAGTACCCGGACAGGGACCGGCTACACCTTC. This gives the protein CASSTRTGTGYTF.

V is TRBV7-5 and J is TRBJ2-7; the D call TRBD1 from the table was never checked on the DNA. TRBV7-5 is tagged as a pseudogene. This CDR3 spans 15 amino acids. DNA of the CDR3: TGTGTCAGAAGCTTAGTTGGACAGGGACCCTACGAGCAGTACTTC. Protein sequence: CVRSLVGQGPYEQYF.

The V and J genes are TRBV27 and TRBJ2-5; 11 bases line up with TRBD1. Unmatched junction bases numbered 4, after V lost 3 bases and J lost 4 bases. Looked up from germline, CDR1 is MNHEY and CDR2 is SMNVEV (reference sequence). The CDR3 sequence is 15 residues long. CDR3 in amino acids: CASSFVGTGGETQYF. DNA of the CDR3: TGTGCCAGCAGTTTCGTCGGGACAGGGGGAGAGACCCAGTACTTC.

Here the CDR3 DNA reads TGTGCCAGCATGGAAGGACACCGAGATAATTCACCCCTCCACTTT. Translating gives CASMEGHRDNSPLHF. This chain uses TRBV25-1 with TRBJ1-6, with D perhaps matching TRBD1 (5 bases). V lost 7 bases to trimming and J lost 5 bases, with 15 bases between them. The germline CDR1 and CDR2 sequences are MGHDK and SYGVNS. This CDR3 contains 15 residues.

The V gene is TRBV18, the J gene TRBJ1-1; 7 nucleotides agree with TRBD1. Germline assignment: CDR1 KGHSH and CDR2 LQKENI. There are 13 residues in the CDR3. V was pared by 5 bases and J by 1 base, with 1 base of the junction left unmatched. CDR3 protein: CASSGTANTEAFF. The CDR3 nucleotides are TGTGCCAGCTCAGGGACAGCGAACACTGAAGCTTTCTTT.

The chain employs TRBV19 and TRBJ2-3; 9 nucleotides line up with TRBD1. The CDR3 spans 15 residues. V trimming: 4 bases; J trimming: 4 bases; junction bases outside the gene matches: 6. The germline V gene has CDR1 LNHDA and CDR2 SQIVND (reference sequence). The CDR3 bases are TGTGCCAGTAGTACTGGACAGGGGTTCGCAGATACGCAGTATTTT. It translates to CASSTGQGFADTQYF.

The rearrangement uses TRBV14 and TRBJ2-1, with TRBD2 identical over 10 bases. CDR1 is SGHDN and CDR2 is FVKESK in the germline V gene. V lost 2 bases to trimming and J lost 2 bases; unmatched junction nucleotides: 3. The CDR3 consists of 16 residues. CDR3 in amino acids: CASSQSGRGTYNEQFF. CDR3 DNA sequence: TGTGCCAGCAGCCAAAGCGGGAGGGGAACCTACAATGAGCAGTTCTTC.

This chain links TRBV19 with TRBJ2-5; D is perhaps TRBD2 (6 bases). The CDR3 length is 14 residues. Germline lookup yields CDR1 LNHDA and CDR2 SQIVND (reference sequence). Deletions cut 3 bases from V and 4 bases from J, with 12 bases between. CDR3 DNA sequence: TGTGCCAGTAGTATTAGCCCCGGGAGAGAGACCCAGTACTTC. Translation: CASSISPGRETQYF.

The V and J genes are TRBV5-8 and TRBJ2-3; D is possibly TRBD2 (5 bases). Germline V gene data show CDR1 as SGHTS and CDR2 as YDEGEE. The V and J ends lost 0 bases and 0 bases respectively, with 8 bases between them. The CDR3 covers 15 residues. The CDR3 nucleotides read TGTGCCAGCAGCTTGGGCGGCGGGAGCACAGATACGCAGTATTTT. It specifies CASSLGGGSTDTQYF. Variable domain in full (rest from reference TRBV5-8 and TRBJ2-3): EAGVTQSPTHLIKTRGQQATLRCSPISGHTSVYWYQQALGLGLQFLLWYDEGEERNRGNFPPRFSGRQFPNYSSELNVNALELEDSALYLCASSLGGGSTDTQYFGPGTRLTVL.

The rearrangement uses TRBV7-2 and TRBJ2-1; D remains unclear. Trimming left V 2 bases short and J 7 bases short, with 12 bases between. The CDR3 extends over 14 amino acids. Germline CDR1 reads SGHTA; CDR2 reads FQGNSA. CDR3 DNA sequence: TGTGCCAGCAGCTTAAGCCTACGCAGGAATGAGCAGTTCTTC. It translates to CASSLSLRRNEQFF.

The chain has TRBV11-2 and TRBJ2-7; 7 bases are shared with TRBD1. Germline values: CDR1 SGHAT, CDR2 FQNNGV. With V trimmed by 5 bases and J by 9 bases, 16 bases remained unmatched. This CDR3 has 15 residues. This chain's CDR3 is CASSAPGQTKTGQYF. For the CDR3, the DNA is TGTGCCAGCAGCGCCCCGGGACAGACAAAGACGGGGCAGTACTTC.